This section outlines one T cell receptor (beta chain) sequence together with its context. V lost 4 bases and J lost 1, with 14 bases in between. CDR1 is SGHKS and CDR2 is YYEKEE in the germline V gene (reference sequence). CDR3 size: 15 residues. This record comes from a study of blood T cell repertoires in COVID-19. Study in general: The origin of the acute and convalescent COVID-19 samples was the United States, Italy and Spain. Sources were T cells, B-cell-depleted T cells, or PBMCs; the material itself was cDNA or gDNA.

TCRdb's copy holds only in-frame clones and misses some; the assay was immunoSEQ multiplex PCR. The sample contains 370,000 or so clones, roughly 86% of which appear only once. This TCR was sampled from a human donor with acute or convalescent COVID-19. The donor label of this sample is uncertain. Material: peripheral blood. The chain couples TRBV5-5 to TRBJ1-2; D is possibly TRBD1 (5 bases). CDR3 protein: CASSPFGTGNYGYTF. The CDR3 coding sequence is TGTGCCAGCAGCCCGTTCGGGACTGGTAACTATGGCTACACCTTC.